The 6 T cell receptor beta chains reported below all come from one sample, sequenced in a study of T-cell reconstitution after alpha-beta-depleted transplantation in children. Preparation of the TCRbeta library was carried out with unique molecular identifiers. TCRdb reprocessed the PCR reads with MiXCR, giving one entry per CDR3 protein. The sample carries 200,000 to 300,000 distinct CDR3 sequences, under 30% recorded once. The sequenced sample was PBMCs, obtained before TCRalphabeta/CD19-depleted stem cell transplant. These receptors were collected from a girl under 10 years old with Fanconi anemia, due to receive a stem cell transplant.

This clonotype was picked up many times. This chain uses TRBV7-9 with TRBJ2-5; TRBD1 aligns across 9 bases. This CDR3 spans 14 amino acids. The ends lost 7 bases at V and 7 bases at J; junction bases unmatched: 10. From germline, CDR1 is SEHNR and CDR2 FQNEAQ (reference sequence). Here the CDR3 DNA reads TGTGCCAGCACGAGAACAGGGGGCGACTGGACCCAGTACTTC. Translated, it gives CASTRTGGDWTQYF.

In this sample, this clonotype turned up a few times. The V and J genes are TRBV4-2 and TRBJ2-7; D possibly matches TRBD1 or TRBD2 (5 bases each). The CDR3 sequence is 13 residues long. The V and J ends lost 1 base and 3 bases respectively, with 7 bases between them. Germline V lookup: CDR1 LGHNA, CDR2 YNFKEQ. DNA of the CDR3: TGTGCCAGCAGCCAAGGGGACGGCTACGAGCAGTACTTC. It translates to CASSQGDGYEQYF.

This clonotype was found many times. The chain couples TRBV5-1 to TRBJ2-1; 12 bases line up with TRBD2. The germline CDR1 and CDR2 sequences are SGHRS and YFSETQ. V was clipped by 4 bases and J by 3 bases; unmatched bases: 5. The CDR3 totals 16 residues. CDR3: CASSQLAGGGYNEQFF. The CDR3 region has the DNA TGCGCCAGCAGCCAACTAGCGGGAGGTGGCTACAATGAGCAGTTCTTC.

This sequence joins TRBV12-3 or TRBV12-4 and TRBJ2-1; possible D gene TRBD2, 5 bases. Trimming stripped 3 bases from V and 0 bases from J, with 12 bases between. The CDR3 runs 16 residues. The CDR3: CASSLRLEGSYNEQFF. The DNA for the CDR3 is TGTGCCAGCAGTTTGAGGCTAGAGGGCTCCTACAATGAGCAGTTCTTC.

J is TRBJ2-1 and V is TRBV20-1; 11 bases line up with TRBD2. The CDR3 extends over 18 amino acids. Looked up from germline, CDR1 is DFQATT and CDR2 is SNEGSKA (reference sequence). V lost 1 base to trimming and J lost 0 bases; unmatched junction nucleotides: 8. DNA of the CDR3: TGCAGTGCTAGAGTTCCTAGCGGGGGGTCGAGCTCCTACAATGAGCAGTTCTTC. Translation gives CSARVPSGGSSSYNEQFF.

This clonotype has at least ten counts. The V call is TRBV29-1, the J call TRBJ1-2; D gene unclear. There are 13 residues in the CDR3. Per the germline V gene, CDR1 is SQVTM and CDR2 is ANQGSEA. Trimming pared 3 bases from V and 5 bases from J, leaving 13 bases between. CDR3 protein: CSVEGGLGYGYTF. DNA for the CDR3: TGCAGCGTTGAGGGAGGACTAGGGTATGGCTACACCTTC.